The entry below gives a single T cell receptor (beta chain) sequence along with its context. Its specificity is unknown. The table came from immunoSEQ multiplex PCR; TCRdb's copy has only in-frame clones and leaves some out. The sample contains more than 2 million clones, about 95% of which appear only once. These data come from a study of shared clonotypes between healthy human individuals. Positive CCR7 selection of CD45RO-negative cells yielded the naive CD8 cells, and terminally differentiated effector memory CD45RA+ cells were excluded. Study-wide results and limits: Generation of non-shared clonotypes was less probable than generation of clonotypes shared by all four donors. Naive subsets generally had larger estimated richness than memory subsets. Clonotype sharing across several donors was observed for 5% to 6.5% of naive CD4 clonotypes.

Sequenced material: naive CD8+ T cells sorted from blood. This receptor was identified in a man aged 18 to 35 in good health.

The CDR3 DNA reads TGTGCCTTCGACAGGGGGACCTACGAGCAGTACTTC. Translated: CAFDRGTYEQYF. The chain combines TRBV30 with TRBJ2-7; 9 bases match TRBD1. The germline V gene has CDR1 GTSNPN and CDR2 SVGIG (reference sequence). The CDR3 covers 12 residues. J was trimmed by 2 bases and V by 7 bases; bases with no gene match: 3.